Below are 14 T cell receptor beta chains sequenced from a single sample in a study of cytomegalovirus exposure and HLA in healthy donors. Generated by immunoSEQ multiplex PCR, the TCRdb table keeps only in-frame clones and is missing some. The data show some 150,000 clones, with approximately 92% seen just once and 9% held by the top ten. What was sequenced was PBMCs. The receptors were sampled from a woman aged 18-35 years in good health and CMV-seropositive.

The chain combines TRBV2 with TRBJ2-2; D may be TRBD2 (5 bases). The germline CDR1 and CDR2 sequences are SNHLY and FYNNEI. V was clipped by 3 bases and J by 5 bases, with 10 bases between them. The CDR3 covers 14 residues. CDR3 in DNA: TGTGCCAGCAGTGAGAGGGAGTGGACCGGGGAGCTGTTTTTT. This codes for CASSEREWTGELFF.

This clone was counted between two and nine times. CDR3 DNA sequence: TGTGCCAGCAGCTTCGAGGGAAAAGAGACCCAGTACTTC. Translating it yields CASSFEGKETQYF. The J gene is TRBJ2-5, the V gene TRBV7-9; D perhaps matches TRBD2 (5 bases). Germline values: CDR1 SEHNR, CDR2 FQNEAQ (reference sequence). This CDR3 region has 13 residues. V was shortened by 3 bases and J by 3 bases, with 8 bases between the two germline ends. The whole variable domain, remainder taken from reference TRBV7-9 and TRBJ2-5, is DTGVSQNPRHKITKRGQNVTFRCDPISEHNRLYWYRQTLGQGPEFLTYFQNEAQLEKSRLLSDRFSAERPKGSFSTLEIQRTEQGDSAMYLCASSFEGKETQYFGPGTRLLVL.

The CDR3 bases are TGTGCCAGCAGTGCGTCCAGGATAAGACACTACAATGAGCAGTTCTTC. Protein: CASSASRIRHYNEQFF. The chain employs TRBV28 and TRBJ2-1; D not certain. With 5 bases removed from V and 3 bases from J, the gap between germline ends came to 17 bases. CDR1 MDHEN and CDR2 SYDVKM come from the germline V gene. This CDR3 contains 16 residues. The entire variable domain, with the rest obtained from reference TRBV28 and TRBJ2-1, is as follows: DVKVTQSSRYLVKRTGEKVFLECVQDMDHENMFWYRQDPGLGLRLIYFSYDVKMKEKGDIPEGYSVSREKKERFSLILESASTNQTSMYLCASSASRIRHYNEQFFGPGTRLTVL.

The chain has TRBV9 and TRBJ1-2; 8 bases fit TRBD1. This CDR3 region has 13 residues. V lost 3 bases and J lost 5; bases outside the gene matches: 3. Germline V gives CDR1 SGDLS, CDR2 YYNGEE. This CDR3 is CASSDRGGYGYTF. The CDR3 nucleotides are TGTGCCAGCAGCGACAGGGGGGGTTATGGCTACACCTTC.

The chain is built from TRBV6-4 and TRBJ2-3; D may be TRBD2 (6 bases). The CDR3 extends over 15 amino acids. CDR1 MRHNA and CDR2 SNTAGT come from the germline V gene. Trimming pared 6 bases from V and 0 bases from J, leaving 13 bases between. CDR3 protein: CASSEGAGSTDTQYF. In nucleotides, the CDR3 is TGTGCCAGCAGCGAAGGCGCGGGAAGCACAGATACGCAGTATTTT.

This sequence joins TRBV19 and TRBJ1-5, with D possibly matching TRBD1 (5 bases). CDR1 and CDR2 from the germline V gene are LNHDA and SQIVND (reference sequence). The length of the CDR3 is 15 residues. The germline V and J ends were trimmed by 4 bases and 6 bases, with 16 bases remaining between them. The CDR3 DNA reads as TGTGCCAGTAGTAATCGGGTCCAGGGTTCTCAGCCCCAGCATTTT. Protein product: CASSNRVQGSQPQHF.

The chain is built from TRBV28 and TRBJ1-5; D not resolved. V shed 6 bases and J shed 5 bases, with 8 bases lying between them. Per the germline V gene, CDR1 is MDHEN and CDR2 is SYDVKM. The CDR3 loop spans 12 amino acids. The CDR3 nucleotides are TGTGCCAGCAGCTTGCCGGATCAGCCCCAGCATTTT. It encodes CASSLPDQPQHF.

The chain couples TRBV27 to TRBJ2-7; no clear D. V lost 4 bases and J lost 0, with 7 bases in between. The CDR3 is made up of 13 amino acids. The germline V gene has CDR1 MNHEY and CDR2 SMNVEV (reference sequence). This CDR3 is CASSSLSSYEQYF. The CDR3 bases are TGTGCCAGCAGTTCCCTGAGCTCCTACGAGCAGTACTTC.

This chain links TRBV14 with TRBJ1-2; 9 nucleotides line up with TRBD1. The CDR3 loop spans 15 amino acids. V lost 3 bases to trimming and J lost 6 bases; unmatched junction nucleotides: 8. CDR1 and CDR2 from the germline V gene are SGHDN and FVKESK. The CDR3 region is CASSHSGTGWNGYTF. CDR3 nucleotide sequence: TGTGCCAGCAGCCATTCCGGGACAGGGTGGAATGGCTACACCTTC.

The chain uses TRBV7-2 and TRBJ2-2; tentative D call: TRBD1 (5 bases). The germline V and J ends were trimmed by 5 bases and 2 bases, with 12 bases remaining between them. Germline V lookup: CDR1 SGHTA, CDR2 FQGNSA. The CDR3 covers 15 residues. The CDR3 is CASSPDSPNTGELFF. CDR3 DNA: TGTGCCAGCAGCCCAGACAGCCCAAACACCGGGGAGCTGTTTTTT.

The chain combines TRBV7-2 with TRBJ1-2, with 8 bases identical to TRBD1. Germline CDR1 is SGHTA and CDR2 is FQGNSA. J was trimmed by 0 bases and V by 7 bases; bases with no gene match: 7. The CDR3 loop spans 15 amino acids. Written as DNA, the CDR3 is TGTGCCAGCAACCAACAGGGGGGACCTAACTATGGCTACACCTTC. Amino acid sequence: CASNQQGGPNYGYTF.

This clone showed up just a few times. The CDR3 protein is CASTAGLGNQPQHF. CDR3 nucleotide sequence: TGTGCCAGCACCGCCGGGTTGGGCAATCAGCCCCAGCATTTT. This sequence joins TRBV27 and TRBJ1-5; D gene unclear. The V gene lost 7 bases and the J gene lost 2 bases, with 12 bases spanning the gap. CDR3 length: 14 amino acids. Germline values: CDR1 MNHEY, CDR2 SMNVEV (reference sequence).

The chain uses TRBV7-9 and TRBJ2-2, with 7 bases lining up with TRBD2. This CDR3 spans 12 amino acids. Germline V gives CDR1 SEHNR, CDR2 FQNEAQ (reference sequence). The ends lost 5 bases at V and 8 bases at J; junction bases unmatched: 2. The CDR3 DNA sequence: TGTGCCAGCAGCCTACTAGCGGGGGAGCTGTTTTTT. Its translation is CASSLLAGELFF.

This clone was recorded only once. J is TRBJ2-3 and V is TRBV14; weak D call: TRBD2 (7 bases). The CDR3 covers 16 residues. V shed 4 bases and J shed 0 bases, with 14 bases lying between them. Germline values: CDR1 SGHDN, CDR2 FVKESK. The CDR3 DNA follows: TGTGCCAGCAGCCTGTTAGGGGGGGCGAGCACAGATACGCAGTATTTT. This codes for CASSLLGGASTDTQYF.